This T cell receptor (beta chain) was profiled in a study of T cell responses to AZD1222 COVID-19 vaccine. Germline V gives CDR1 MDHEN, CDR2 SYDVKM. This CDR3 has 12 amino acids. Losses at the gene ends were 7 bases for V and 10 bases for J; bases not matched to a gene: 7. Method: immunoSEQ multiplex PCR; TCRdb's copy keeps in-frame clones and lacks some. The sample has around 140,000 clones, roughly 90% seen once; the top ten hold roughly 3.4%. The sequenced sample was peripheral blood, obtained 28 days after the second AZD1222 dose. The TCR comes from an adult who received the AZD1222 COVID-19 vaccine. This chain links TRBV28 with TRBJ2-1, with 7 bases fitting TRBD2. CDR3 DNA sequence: TGTGCCAGCACCCCAGCCGGGGGGGAGCAGTTCTTC. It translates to CASTPAGGEQFF.